Many counts were recorded for the clone carrying this TCR beta chain. Germline lookup yields CDR1 SQVTM and CDR2 ANQGSEA. CDR3 length: 13 residues. V dropped 0 bases and J dropped 0 bases, with 5 bases sitting between them. Together with a sample-barcoded 5' primer, a J-beta primer mix was included in a second PCR lasting about 6 to 11 cycles. Using its own MiXCR run on the 5' RACE reads, TCRdb lists one record per CDR3 protein. The sample consists of 1.5 million to 2 million distinct CDR3 sequences, about 30% of them appearing once. The sample belongs to a study of blood T cells in healthy people across ages. About the research overall: T cells yielded about one barcoded beta molecule per two cells through template switching.

Material: blood. The receptor's source is a woman aged 25 to 45 in good health. V usage is TRBV29-1 and J usage is TRBJ1-2; the D is unclear. CDR3 in amino acids: CSVEDEANYGYTF. The CDR3 bases are TGCAGCGTTGAAGACGAGGCTAACTATGGCTACACCTTC.